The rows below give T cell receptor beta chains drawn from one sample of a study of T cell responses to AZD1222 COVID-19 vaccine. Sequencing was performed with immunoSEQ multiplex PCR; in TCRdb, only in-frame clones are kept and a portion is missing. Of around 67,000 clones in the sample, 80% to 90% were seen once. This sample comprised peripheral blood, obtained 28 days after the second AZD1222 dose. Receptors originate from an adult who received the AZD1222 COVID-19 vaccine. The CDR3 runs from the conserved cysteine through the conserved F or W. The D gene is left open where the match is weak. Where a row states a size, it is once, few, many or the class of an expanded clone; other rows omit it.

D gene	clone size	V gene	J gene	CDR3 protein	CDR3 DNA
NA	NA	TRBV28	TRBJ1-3	CASSPTGSGNTIYF	TGTGCCAGCAGCCCGACAGGTTCTGGAAACACCATATATTTT
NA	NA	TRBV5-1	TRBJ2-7	CASSLEQTYEQYF	TGCGCCAGCAGCTTGGAACAGACCTACGAGCAGTACTTC
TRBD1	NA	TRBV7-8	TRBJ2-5	CASGTSRDRVQETQYF	TGTGCCAGCGGCACGAGCCGGGACAGGGTTCAAGAGACCCAGTACTTC
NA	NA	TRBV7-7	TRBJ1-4	CASSLGGGNEKLFF	TGTGCCAGCAGCTTAGGCGGGGGCAATGAAAAACTGTTTTTT
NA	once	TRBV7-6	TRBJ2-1	CASSTIKGLAYNEQFF	TGTGCCAGCAGCACAATCAAGGGACTGGCATACAATGAGCAGTTCTTC
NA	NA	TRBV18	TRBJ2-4	CASSPRPSLAKNIQYF	TGTGCCAGCTCACCACGGCCCTCCCTGGCCAAAAACATTCAGTACTTC
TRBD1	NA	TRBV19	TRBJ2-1	CASSSQTGGSYNEQFF	TGTGCCAGTAGTAGCCAGACAGGGGGCTCCTACAATGAGCAGTTCTTC
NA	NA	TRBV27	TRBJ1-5	CASRIRSDSNQPQHF	TGTGCCAGCAGGATCAGGTCCGATAGCAATCAGCCCCAGCATTTT
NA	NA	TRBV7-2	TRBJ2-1	CASSLVGGFYNEQFF	TGTGCCAGCAGCTTAGTTGGGGGCTTCTACAATGAGCAGTTCTTC
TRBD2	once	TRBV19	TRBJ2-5	CASRLAGAQETQYF	TGTGCCAGTCGACTAGCGGGGGCCCAAGAGACCCAGTACTTC
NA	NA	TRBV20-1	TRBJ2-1	CSASVRDSYNEQFF	TGCAGTGCTAGTGTCAGGGACTCCTACAATGAGCAGTTCTTC
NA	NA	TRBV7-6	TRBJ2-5	CASSRGTEQETQYF	TGTGCCAGCAGCAGGGGGACGGAACAAGAGACCCAGTACTTC
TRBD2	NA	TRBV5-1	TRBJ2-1	CASSAGLAEYNEQFF	TGCGCCAGCAGCGCCGGACTAGCGGAGTACAATGAGCAGTTCTTC
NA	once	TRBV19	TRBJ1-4	CASSMTATNEKLFF	TGTGCCAGTAGTATGACAGCAACTAATGAAAAACTGTTTTTT
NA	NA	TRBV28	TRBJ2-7	CASSLSGVYEQYF	TGTGCCAGCAGTTTATCTGGGGTCTACGAGCAGTACTTC
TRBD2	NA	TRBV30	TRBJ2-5	CAWRTSGVETQYF	TGTGCCTGGAGGACTAGCGGGGTAGAGACCCAGTACTTC
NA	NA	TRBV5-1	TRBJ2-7	CASSLLSEQYF	TGCGCCAGCAGCTTATTGTCCGAGCAGTACTTC
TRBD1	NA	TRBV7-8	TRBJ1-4	CASSLLDRVGEKLFF	TGTGCCAGCAGCTTACTGGACAGGGTGGGCGAAAAACTGTTTTTT
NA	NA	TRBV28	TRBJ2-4	CASSFSIYNIQYF	TGTGCCAGCAGTTTCTCCATTTATAACATTCAGTACTTC
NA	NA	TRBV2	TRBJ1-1	CASSTHTEAFF	TGTGCCAGCAGTACACACACTGAAGCTTTCTTT
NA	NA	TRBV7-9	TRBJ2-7	CASSLGTYEQYF	TGTGCCAGCAGCTTAGGGACCTACGAGCAGTACTTC
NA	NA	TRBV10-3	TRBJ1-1	CAADREGSVTEAFF	TGTGCCGCGGACAGAGAAGGGTCGGTCACTGAAGCTTTCTTT
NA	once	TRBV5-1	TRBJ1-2	CASSSRGQGNYGYTF	TGCGCCAGCAGTAGCCGGGGGCAGGGGAACTATGGCTACACCTTC
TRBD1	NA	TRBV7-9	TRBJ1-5	CASSLDRGGNQPQHF	TGTGCCAGCAGCTTAGACAGGGGAGGCAATCAGCCCCAGCATTTT
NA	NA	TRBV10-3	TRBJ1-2	CAIRADSHGYTF	TGTGCCATCAGAGCGGACAGCCATGGCTACACCTTC
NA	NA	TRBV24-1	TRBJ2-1	CATSFGTYEQFF	TGTGCCACCAGTTTTGGTACTTATGAGCAGTTCTTC
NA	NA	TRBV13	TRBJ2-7	CASSLDTGYEQYF	TGTGCCAGCAGCTTAGATACAGGGTACGAGCAGTACTTC
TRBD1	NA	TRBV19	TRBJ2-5	CASSAQAGTVQETQYF	TGTGCCAGTAGCGCTCAGGCCGGGACAGTCCAAGAGACCCAGTACTTC
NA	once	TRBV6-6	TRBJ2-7	CASSYMLPAGDEQYF	TGTGCCAGCAGTTACATGTTACCCGCTGGGGACGAGCAGTACTTC
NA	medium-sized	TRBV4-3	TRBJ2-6	CASSQDRVAGANVLTF	TGCGCCAGCAGCCAAGACAGGGTGGCTGGGGCCAACGTCCTGACTTTC
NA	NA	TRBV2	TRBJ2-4	CASSNLQAGFSIQYF	TGTGCCAGCAGTAACCTACAGGCGGGCTTCAGCATTCAGTACTTC